The clone carrying this T cell receptor (beta chain) has more than one count but fewer than ten. Its cognate antigen is unknown. This entry comes from a study of T cell repertoires in cytomegalovirus infection. Across the whole study: A matching HLA type, together with CMV infection, was signaled by public TCR beta signatures. Study findings and constraints: There were carriers of CMV plus the relevant HLA, and cumulative public TCR beta family frequency identified them.

TCRdb passed the reads through MiXCR, listing each CDR3 protein once. The sample records 150,000 to 200,000 distinct CDR3 sequences, 28% being singletons. The V end lost 2 bases, the J end lost 1 base, and 5 bases lay between the germline ends. CDR1 and CDR2 from the germline V gene are SGHTA and FQGNSA. This CDR3 contains 14 residues. The rearrangement joins TRBV7-2 to TRBJ2-2; D unclear. The clonotype originates from a human donor in good health (CMV status not recorded). Some clones in this sample may be carry-over from other donors' samples. The sequenced sample was PBMCs. CDR3: CASSLLGNTGELFF. The CDR3 region has the DNA TGTGCCAGCAGCTTATTGGGGAACACCGGGGAGCTGTTTTTT.